The 3 T cell receptor beta chains listed next were all sequenced from one sample in a study of breast tumors, draining lymph nodes, adjacent tissues. The lymph nodes were axillary draining lymph nodes from breast cancer patients. Using its own MiXCR run on the multiplex PCR reads, TCRdb lists one record per CDR3 protein. The sample consists of about 200,000 distinct CDR3 sequences, approximately 30% of them appearing once. Sequenced input: axillary lymph node tissue. The receptors here all came from a female donor with breast cancer. Some clones in this sample may be carry-over from other donors' samples.

This clonotype was seen ten or more times. The chain joins TRBV5-1 to TRBJ2-1; 7 bases fit TRBD2. With V trimmed by 1 base and J by 9 bases, 7 bases remained unmatched. Germline V gives CDR1 SGHRS, CDR2 YFSETQ. CDR3 length equals 14 residues. CDR3: CASSLSSGWGEQFF. The CDR3 DNA reads as TGCGCCAGCAGCTTGTCTAGCGGTTGGGGTGAGCAGTTCTTC. Looking up the rest from reference TRBV5-1 and TRBJ2-1 gives the full variable domain: KAGVTQTPRYLIKTRGQQVTLSCSPISGHRSVSWYQQTPGQGLQFLFEYFSETQRNKGNFPGRFSGRQFSNSRSEMNVSTLELGDSALYLCASSLSSGWGEQFFGPGTRLTVL.

In regard to this clonotype: This may be a read error: a much more frequent sequence differs by one nucleotide. The gene calls are TRBV6-5 and TRBJ2-7; 7 nucleotides align to TRBD1. Germline V CDR1 and CDR2: MNHEY, SVGAGI. This CDR3 region has 14 residues. CDR3 in amino acids: CASSHSTPGGEQYF. In DNA, the CDR3 is TGTGCCAGCAGTCACTCGACCCCAGGGGGCGAGCAGTACTTC.

There are many counts of this clonotype. V gene TRBV12-3 or TRBV12-4 combines with J gene TRBJ2-5, with TRBD2 matching over 13 bases. The trim removed 6 bases at V and 4 bases at J, leaving 11 bases unmatched. This CDR3 is built from 17 residues. Here the CDR3 DNA reads TGTGCCAGCAGCTCAGGACTAGCGGGGGTTCCGGGAGAGACCCAGTACTTC. Encoded protein: CASSSGLAGVPGETQYF.